This T cell receptor beta chain was sequenced during a study of T cells in Graves' hyperthyroidism and ophthalmopathy. Researchers amplified the TCR beta CDR3 regions from RNA transcripts. The TCR CDR3 was amplified in a first-round RT-PCR using the HTBI primer set. One entry per CDR3 protein, called by TCRdb with MiXCR from the multiplex PCR reads. The table lists fewer than 550,000 distinct CDR3 sequences, about a sixth of them singletons. This clonotype was counted many times. Antigen: not known. Hyperthyroidism was newly diagnosed in patients aged 18 to 65 (duration under 2 months). Germline V gene data show CDR1 as LNHNV and CDR2 as YYDKDF (reference sequence). V was pared by 1 base and J by 3 bases, with 7 bases between. This CDR3 comprises 14 residues. Study results and limitations: The model predicted ophthalmopathy a median around 6.5 months before onset.

V and J are TRBV15 and TRBJ1-5; D perhaps matches TRBD1 (5 bases). This sequence was found in a woman under 30 with Graves' hyperthyroidism. Sequencing was carried out using blood. CDR3 in amino acids: CATSRGGVNQPQHF. As DNA, the CDR3 is TGTGCCACCAGCAGAGGGGGGGTCAATCAGCCCCAGCATTTT.